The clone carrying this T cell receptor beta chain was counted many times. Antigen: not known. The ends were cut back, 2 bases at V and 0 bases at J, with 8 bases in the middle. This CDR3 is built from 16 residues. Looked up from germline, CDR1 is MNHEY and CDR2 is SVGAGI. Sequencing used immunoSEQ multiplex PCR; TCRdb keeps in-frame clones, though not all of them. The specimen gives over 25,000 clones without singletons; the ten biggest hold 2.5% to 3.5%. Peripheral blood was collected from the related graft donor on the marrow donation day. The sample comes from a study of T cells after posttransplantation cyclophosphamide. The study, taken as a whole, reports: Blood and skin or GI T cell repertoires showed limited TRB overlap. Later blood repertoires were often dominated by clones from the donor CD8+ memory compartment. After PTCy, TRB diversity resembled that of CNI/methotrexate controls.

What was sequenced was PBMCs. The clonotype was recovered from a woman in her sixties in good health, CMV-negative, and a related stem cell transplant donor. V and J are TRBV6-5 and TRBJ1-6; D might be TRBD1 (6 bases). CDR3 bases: TGTGCCAGCAGTTACCAAGGGGGCTCCTATAATTCACCCCTCCACTTT. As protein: CASSYQGGSYNSPLHF.